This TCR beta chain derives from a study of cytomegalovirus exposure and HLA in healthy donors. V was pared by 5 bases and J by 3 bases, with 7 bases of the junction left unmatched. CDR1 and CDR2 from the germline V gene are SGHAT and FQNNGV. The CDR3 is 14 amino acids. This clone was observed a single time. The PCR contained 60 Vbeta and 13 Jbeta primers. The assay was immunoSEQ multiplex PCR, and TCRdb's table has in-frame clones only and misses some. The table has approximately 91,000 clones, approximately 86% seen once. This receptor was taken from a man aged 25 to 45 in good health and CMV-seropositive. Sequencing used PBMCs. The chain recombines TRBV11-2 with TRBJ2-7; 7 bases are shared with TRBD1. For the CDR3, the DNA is TGTGCCAGCAGCGCACGGACAGGAATCTACGAGCAGTACTTC. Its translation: CASSARTGIYEQYF.